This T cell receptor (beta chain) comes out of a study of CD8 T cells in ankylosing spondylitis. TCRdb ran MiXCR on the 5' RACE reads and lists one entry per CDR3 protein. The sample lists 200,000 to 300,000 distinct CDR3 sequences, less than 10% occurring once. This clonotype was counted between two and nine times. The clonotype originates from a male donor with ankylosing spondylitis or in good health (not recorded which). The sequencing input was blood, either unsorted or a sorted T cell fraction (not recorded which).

CDR3 sequence: CASSFRLAGVYNEQFF. CDR3 DNA sequence: TGTGCCAGCAGCTTCAGACTAGCGGGAGTCTACAATGAGCAGTTCTTC. This chain links TRBV11-1 with TRBJ2-1; 12 bases map to TRBD2. Germline CDR1 and CDR2: SGHAT and FQDESV (reference sequence). The CDR3 is 16 residues long. J was trimmed by 3 bases and V by 3 bases; bases with no gene match: 3.